Each of the 5 T cell receptor beta chains below was sequenced from the same sample in a study of CD8+ T cells in alopecia areata. Noted treatment: oral pan-JAK inhibitor, 5-10 mg twice daily. Reverse transcription of extracted RNA yielded cDNA, which provided the sequencing template. Generated by immunoSEQ multiplex PCR, the TCRdb table keeps only in-frame clones and is missing some. The sample lists approximately 200,000 clones; approximately 45% were seen once. Material: CD4+ T cells sorted from blood, obtained at roughly week 36, from a patient treated with tofacitinib. The receptors come from a human donor with alopecia areata.

J is TRBJ2-5 and V is TRBV6-6; maybe TRBD2 (5 bases). The CDR3 runs to 12 residues. Germline V gene data show CDR1 as MNHNY and CDR2 as SVGAGI (reference sequence). Here the CDR3 DNA reads TGTGGAGTAAGCGGTGGACCAGAGACCCAGTACTTC. It translates to CGVSGGPETQYF.

The chain employs TRBV29-1 and TRBJ1-2; 11 bases are shared with TRBD1. The CDR3 has 14 amino acids. CDR1 and CDR2 (germline): SQVTM, ANQGSEA. J gave up 6 bases and V 3 bases, and 6 bases lay outside the gene matches. CDR3 protein: CSVDYMGQGDGYTF. The CDR3 DNA reads TGCAGCGTTGATTACATGGGACAGGGGGATGGCTACACCTTC.

This clone was recorded many times. The genes are TRBV7-2 and TRBJ1-4; TRBD1 might be the D (5 bases). Trimming left V 5 bases short and J 13 bases short, with 17 bases between. This CDR3 region has 13 residues. Germline CDR1 is SGHTA and CDR2 is FQGNSA. This chain's CDR3 is CASSRRQNHRLFF. The CDR3 DNA sequence: TGTGCCAGCAGCCGCCGACAGAATCATAGACTGTTTTTT.

The rearrangement links TRBV2 to TRBJ1-1, with D possibly being TRBD1 (6 bases). This CDR3 contains 13 residues. Germline CDR1 SNHLY, CDR2 FYNNEI. V gave up 6 bases and J gave up 3 bases, with 11 bases separating them. DNA for the CDR3: TGTGCCAGCAGATCCACAGGGTACACTGAAGCTTTCTTT. As protein: CASRSTGYTEAFF. Full variable domain (outside the CDR3, taken from reference TRBV2 and TRBJ1-1): EPEVTQTPSHQVTQMGQEVILRCVPISNHLYFYWYRQILGQKVEFLVSFYNNEISEKSEIFDDQFSVERPDGSNFTLKIRSTKLEDSAMYFCASRSTGYTEAFFGQGTRLTVV.

The chain couples TRBV30 to TRBJ2-7; D remains unclear. The CDR3 runs to 12 residues. Germline V gene lookup returns CDR1 GTSNPN and CDR2 SVGIG (reference sequence). Trimming pared 1 base from V and 3 bases from J, leaving 7 bases between. The CDR3 DNA reads as TGTGCCTGGAGTGCCCGGGTCTACGAGCAGTACTTC. Translated, it gives CAWSARVYEQYF. Full variable domain (outside the CDR3, taken from reference TRBV30 and TRBJ2-7): SQTIHQWPATLVQPVGSPLSLECTVEGTSNPNLYWYRQAAGRGLQLLFYSVGIGQISSEVPQNLSASRPQDRQFILSSKKLLLSDSGFYLCAWSARVYEQYFGPGTRLTVT.